These 10 T cell receptor beta chains were sequenced from one sample in a study of blood T cell repertoires in COVID-19. The assay was immunoSEQ multiplex PCR, and TCRdb's table has in-frame clones only and misses some. The data contain 110,000 to 150,000 clones, more than 85% of them seen just once; the ten biggest clones take up around 2.9%. What was sequenced was peripheral blood. Every receptor here comes from a man in his sixties with active or convalescent COVID-19.

This chain joins TRBV3-1 (or the pseudogene TRBV3-2) and TRBJ2-3; 7 bases line up with TRBD2. Per the germline V gene, CDR1 is LGHDT and CDR2 is YNNKEL (reference sequence). This CDR3 comprises 16 residues. The J segment lost 4 bases and the V segment lost 5 bases, leaving 12 bases of the junction unmatched. Written as DNA, the CDR3 is TGTGCCAGCAGCACCGGTCCAGCGGGGTTGTCAGATACGCAGTATTTT. It yields the protein CASSTGPAGLSDTQYF.

V and J are TRBV25-1 and TRBJ2-1, with D perhaps TRBD2 (6 bases). In germline, CDR1 is MGHDK, CDR2 SYGVNS. V was shortened by 1 base and J by 4 bases, with 20 bases between the two germline ends. The CDR3 covers 18 residues. The CDR3, as DNA: TGTGCCAGCAGTGAATTCGCAAGGGACTTGGGGAGTTACAATGAGCAGTTCTTC. This encodes CASSEFARDLGSYNEQFF.

This chain uses TRBV6-5 with TRBJ1-6, with 11 positions matching TRBD1. The ends lost 5 bases at V and 10 bases at J; junction bases unmatched: 4. CDR1 and CDR2 (germline): MNHEY, SVGAGI. The CDR3 has 14 residues. The CDR3 here is CASSRDRGVSPLHF. The CDR3 DNA follows: TGTGCCAGCAGTCGGGACAGGGGGGTCTCACCCCTCCACTTT.

V gene TRBV18 combines with J gene TRBJ2-3; 7 nucleotides agree with TRBD2. The CDR3 contains 15 residues. Germline V gene data show CDR1 as KGHSH and CDR2 as LQKENI. Trimming removed 3 bases from V and 3 bases from J; junction bases left unmatched: 6. This CDR3 is CASSPVGGSTDTQYF. The CDR3 DNA reads TGTGCCAGCTCACCGGTTGGCGGGAGTACAGATACGCAGTATTTT.

V usage is TRBV10-3 and J usage is TRBJ2-1, with 9 bases aligning to TRBD2. The J segment lost 0 bases and the V segment lost 3 bases, leaving 3 bases of the junction unmatched. Per the germline V gene, CDR1 is ENHRY and CDR2 is SYGVKD. The CDR3 spans 16 residues. The CDR3 protein is CAISENSGGSYNEQFF. In DNA form, the CDR3 reads TGTGCCATCAGTGAAAATAGCGGGGGCTCCTACAATGAGCAGTTCTTC.

This chain links TRBV21-1 with TRBJ1-2. TRBV21-1 is a documented pseudogene. The CDR3 is 14 amino acids. The CDR3 nucleotides read TGTGCCAGCAGCAAAGAAGAGGGGGGGCATGGCTACACCTTC. Its protein is CASSKEEGGHGYTF.

The chain is built from TRBV5-6 and TRBJ1-2, with D perhaps TRBD1 (6 bases). The CDR3 is 14 residues long. Germline V gene lookup returns CDR1 SGHDT and CDR2 YYEEEE. The V end lost 4 bases, the J end lost 6 bases, and 16 bases lay between the germline ends. CDR3 DNA sequence: TGTGCCAGCAGCCCAGGAGGGGGGGTCGATGGCTACACCTTC. Protein product: CASSPGGGVDGYTF.

The chain combines TRBV6-1 with TRBJ2-7; unclear D gene. CDR3 length equals 16 residues. Trimming removed 1 base from V and 0 bases from J, with 13 bases in between. Germline CDR1 MNHNS, CDR2 SASEGT. DNA of the CDR3: TGTGCCAGCAGTGAAGGGGCGACGGCGAGCTCCTACGAGCAGTACTTC. Protein product: CASSEGATASSYEQYF.

The CDR3 coding sequence is TGTGCCAGCAGTGAACTAGCTATGGGTGAGCAGTTCTTC. Translating gives CASSELAMGEQFF. This rearrangement joins TRBV2 to TRBJ2-1, with D perhaps matching TRBD2 (5 bases). Trimming shortened V by 2 bases and J by 9 bases, and 11 bases separated the two germline ends. CDR1 and CDR2 from the germline V gene are SNHLY and FYNNEI. The CDR3 loop spans 13 amino acids.

The chain employs TRBV25-1 and TRBJ1-1, with TRBD1 matching 10 bases. The CDR3 runs 13 residues. Germline CDR1 is MGHDK and CDR2 is SYGVNS. J lost 5 bases, V lost 8 bases, and 5 bases had no gene match. This CDR3 reads CASGGQGWTEAFF. Here the CDR3 DNA reads TGTGCCAGCGGGGGACAGGGGTGGACTGAAGCTTTCTTT. The full variable domain, in which reference TRBV25-1 and TRBJ1-1 provide the parts outside the CDR3, is EADIYQTPRYLVIGTGKKITLECSQTMGHDKMYWYQQDPGMELHLIHYSYGVNSTEKGDLSSESTVSRIRTEHFPLTLESARPSHTSQYLCASGGQGWTEAFFGQGTRLTVV.